This T cell receptor (beta chain) derives from a study of T-cell reconstitution after alpha-beta-depleted transplantation in children. Regarding the study as a whole: Some patients owed their high day-60 TCRbeta diversity to surviving recipient T cells and thymic progenitors. Several hundred expanded graft clones reportedly supplied alpha-beta T cells about two months after transplant. One year post-transplant, T-cell counts and diversity were largely derived from T cells produced anew.

Trimming took off 0 bases at V and 0 bases at J, with 7 bases between the two ends. Germline V CDR1 and CDR2: SGHRS, YFSETQ. CDR3 length: 15 residues. Unique molecular identifiers were incorporated when the TCRbeta library was constructed. Each CDR3 protein is one row after TCRdb ran MiXCR on the PCR reads. In the table there are 610,000 or so distinct CDR3 sequences, roughly 30% of which are singletons. Of note for this clonotype: Its antigen is still unknown.

This sequence joins TRBV5-1 and TRBJ2-1, with unresolved D. The sequencing here drew on PBMCs, taken before TCRalphabeta/CD19-depleted stem cell transplant. The TCR was taken from a boy under two years old with Wiskott-Aldrich syndrome, due to receive a stem cell transplant. The CDR3 here is CASSLVPTSYNEQFF. The CDR3, as DNA: TGCGCCAGCAGCTTGGTGCCTACCTCCTACAATGAGCAGTTCTTC.